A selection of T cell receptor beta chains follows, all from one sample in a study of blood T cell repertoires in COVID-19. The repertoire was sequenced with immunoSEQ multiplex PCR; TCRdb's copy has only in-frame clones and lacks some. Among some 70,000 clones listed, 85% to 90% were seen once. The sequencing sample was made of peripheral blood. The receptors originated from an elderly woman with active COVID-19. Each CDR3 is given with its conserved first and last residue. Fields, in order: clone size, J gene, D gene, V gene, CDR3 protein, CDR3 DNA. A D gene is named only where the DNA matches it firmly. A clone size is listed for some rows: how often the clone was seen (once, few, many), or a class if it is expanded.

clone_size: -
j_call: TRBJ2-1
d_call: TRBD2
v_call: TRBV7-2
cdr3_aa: CASSLWAGGVNEQFF
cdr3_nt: TGTGCCAGCAGCTTATGGGCGGGAGGGGTAAATGAGCAGTTCTTC

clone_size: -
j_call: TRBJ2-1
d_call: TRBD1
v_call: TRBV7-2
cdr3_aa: CASSHGQVYNEQFF
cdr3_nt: TGTGCCAGCAGCCACGGACAGGTTTACAATGAGCAGTTCTTC

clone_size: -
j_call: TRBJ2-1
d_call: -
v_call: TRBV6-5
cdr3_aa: CASSSGLTNEQFF
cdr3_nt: TGTGCCAGCAGCTCGGGACTTACAAATGAGCAGTTCTTC

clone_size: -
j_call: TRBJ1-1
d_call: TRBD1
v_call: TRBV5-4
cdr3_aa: CASSLDRGNTEAFF
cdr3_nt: TGTGCCAGCAGCTTGGACAGGGGGAACACTGAAGCTTTCTTT

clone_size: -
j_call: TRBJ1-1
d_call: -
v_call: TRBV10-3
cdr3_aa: CAISESWGTRQTNTEAFF
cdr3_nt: TGTGCCATCAGTGAGTCCTGGGGCACGAGGCAGACGAACACTGAAGCTTTCTTT

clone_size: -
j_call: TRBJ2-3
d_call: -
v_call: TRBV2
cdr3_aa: CASRADRTDTQYF
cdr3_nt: TGTGCCAGCAGGGCAGACAGAACAGATACGCAGTATTTT

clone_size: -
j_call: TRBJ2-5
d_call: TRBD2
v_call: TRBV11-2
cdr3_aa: CASSLSDGGGQETQYF
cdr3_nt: TGTGCCAGCAGCTTATCAGACGGCGGGGGGCAAGAGACCCAGTACTTC

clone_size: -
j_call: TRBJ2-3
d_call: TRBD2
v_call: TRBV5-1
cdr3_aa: CASSLPLAGFTDTQYF
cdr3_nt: TGCGCCAGCAGCTTGCCACTAGCGGGATTCACAGATACGCAGTATTTT

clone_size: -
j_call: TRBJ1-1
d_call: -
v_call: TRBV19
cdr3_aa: CASKRQLNTEAFF
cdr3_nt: TGTGCCAGTAAACGACAGTTGAACACTGAAGCTTTCTTT

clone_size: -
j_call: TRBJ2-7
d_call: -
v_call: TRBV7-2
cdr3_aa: CASSPRRGRPLEQYF
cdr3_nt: TGTGCCAGCAGCCCGAGACGTGGGAGACCCCTCGAGCAGTACTTC

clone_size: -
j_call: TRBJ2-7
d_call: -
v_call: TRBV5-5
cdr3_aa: CASSLRGRVYEQYF
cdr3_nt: TGTGCCAGCAGCTTGAGGGGGAGGGTATACGAGCAGTACTTC

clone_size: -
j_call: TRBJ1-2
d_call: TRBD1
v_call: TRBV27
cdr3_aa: CASALSTGSYGYTF
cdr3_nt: TGTGCCAGCGCCTTATCGACAGGGTCATATGGCTACACCTTC

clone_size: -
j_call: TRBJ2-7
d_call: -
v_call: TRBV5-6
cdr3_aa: CASSLAGDEQYF
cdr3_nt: TGTGCCAGCAGCTTGGCAGGGGACGAGCAGTACTTC

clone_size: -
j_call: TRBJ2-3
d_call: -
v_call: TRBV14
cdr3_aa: CASSQLGSSGTDTQYF
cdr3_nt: TGTGCCAGCAGCCAATTAGGGTCAAGCGGTACAGATACGCAGTATTTT

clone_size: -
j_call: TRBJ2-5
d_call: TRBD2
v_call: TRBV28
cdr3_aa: CASSFSGSQTQYF
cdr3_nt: TGTGCCAGCAGTTTTAGCGGGAGTCAGACCCAGTACTTC

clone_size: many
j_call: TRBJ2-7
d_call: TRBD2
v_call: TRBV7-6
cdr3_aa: CASSLETSGRYEQYF
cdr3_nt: TGTGCCAGCAGCTTAGAAACTAGCGGGAGGTACGAGCAGTACTTC

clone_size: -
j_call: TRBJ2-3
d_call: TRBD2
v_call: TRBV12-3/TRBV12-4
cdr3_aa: CASTRLAPDTQYF
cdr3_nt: TGTGCCAGCACCCGACTAGCTCCAGATACGCAGTATTTT

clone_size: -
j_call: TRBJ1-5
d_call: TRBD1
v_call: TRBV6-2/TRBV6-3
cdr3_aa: CASSYLTGDNQPQHF
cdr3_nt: TGTGCCAGCAGTTACTTGACAGGGGACAATCAGCCCCAGCATTTT

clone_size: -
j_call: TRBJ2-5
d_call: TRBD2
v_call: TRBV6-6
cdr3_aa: CASSPQKGLAGQETQYF
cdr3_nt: TGTGCCAGCAGTCCCCAAAAGGGACTAGCGGGGCAAGAGACCCAGTACTTC

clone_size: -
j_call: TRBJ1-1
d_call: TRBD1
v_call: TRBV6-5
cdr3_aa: CASSKDRGDTEAFF
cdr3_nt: TGTGCCAGCAGTAAGGACAGGGGAGACACTGAAGCTTTCTTT

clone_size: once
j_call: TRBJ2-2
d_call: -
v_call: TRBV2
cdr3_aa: CASFGRASTGELFF
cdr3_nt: TGTGCCAGCTTTGGGCGGGCTTCTACCGGGGAGCTGTTTTTT

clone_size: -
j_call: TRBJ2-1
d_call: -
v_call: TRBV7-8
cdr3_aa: CASSLGGTPAEQFF
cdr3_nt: TGTGCCAGCAGCTTAGGCGGAACCCCGGCTGAGCAGTTCTTC

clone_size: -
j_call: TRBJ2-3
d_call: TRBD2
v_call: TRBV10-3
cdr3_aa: CAISGASGRGDTQYF
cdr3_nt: TGTGCCATCAGTGGTGCTAGCGGGAGGGGAGATACGCAGTATTTT

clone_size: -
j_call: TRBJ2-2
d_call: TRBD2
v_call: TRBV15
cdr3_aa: CATSRVREGTGELFF
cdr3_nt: TGTGCCACCAGCAGAGTTAGGGAGGGTACCGGGGAGCTGTTTTTT

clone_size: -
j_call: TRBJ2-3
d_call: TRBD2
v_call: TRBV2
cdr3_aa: CASRPPGLRSSTDTQYF
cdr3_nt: TGTGCCAGCAGACCACCGGGACTACGTTCTAGCACAGATACGCAGTATTTT